The clone carrying this T cell receptor (beta chain) showed up just once. Authors' processing steps: It was from reference gene primer amplification that nucleated cell counts were estimated. Profiled with immunoSEQ multiplex PCR; TCRdb holds only in-frame clones, not every one. The V and J calls and clone size come from that table; D and trimming were worked out from the DNA. The table has 150,000 to 200,000 clones, about 89% seen once; the top ten hold roughly 0.77%. This entry belongs to a study of blood T cell repertoires in COVID-19. In the study overall: PBMCs, B-cell-depleted T cells, or T cells were the source of the cDNA or gDNA that made up the material.

Unmatched junction bases numbered 0, after V lost 1 base and J lost 0 bases. The CDR3 has 15 residues. Germline CDR1 SGHTA, CDR2 FQGNSA. Donors were grouped by their self-reported clinical history. The recovered donors of Cohort 3 showed two negative PCRs, clearance, or symptom resolution. Sequencing was performed on PBMCs or T cells enriched from blood (not recorded which). The chain uses TRBV7-2 and TRBJ2-3; 8 positions agree with TRBD2. The source of this sequence is a woman aged 18 to 35 who had recovered from COVID-19. CDR3 DNA: TGTGCCAGCAGCTTAGGACTAGCGAGCACAGATACGCAGTATTTT. It yields the protein CASSLGLASTDTQYF.